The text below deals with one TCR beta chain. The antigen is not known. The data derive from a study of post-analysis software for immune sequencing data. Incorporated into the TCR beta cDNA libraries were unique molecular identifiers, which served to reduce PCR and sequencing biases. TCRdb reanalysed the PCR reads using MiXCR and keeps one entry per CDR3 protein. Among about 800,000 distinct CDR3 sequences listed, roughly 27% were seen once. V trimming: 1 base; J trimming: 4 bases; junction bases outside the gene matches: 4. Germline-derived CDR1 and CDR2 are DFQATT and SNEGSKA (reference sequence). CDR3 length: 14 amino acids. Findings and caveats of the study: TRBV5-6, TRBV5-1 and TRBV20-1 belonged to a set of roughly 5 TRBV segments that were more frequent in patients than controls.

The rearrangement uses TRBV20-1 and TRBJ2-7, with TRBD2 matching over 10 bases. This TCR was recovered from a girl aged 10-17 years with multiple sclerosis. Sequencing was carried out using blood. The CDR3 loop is CSARGTSGTYEQYF. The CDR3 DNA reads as TGCAGTGCTAGAGGGACTAGCGGAACTTACGAGCAGTACTTC.